This T cell receptor beta chain comes out of a study of blood T cell repertoires in COVID-19. Method: immunoSEQ multiplex PCR; TCRdb's copy keeps in-frame clones and lacks some. In the table there are over 200,000 clones, approximately 90% of which are singletons. From germline, CDR1 is MNHEY and CDR2 SVGAGI. The CDR3 length is 12 residues. V lost 9 bases, J lost 6 bases, and 5 bases stayed unmatched. The rearrangement joins TRBV6-5 to TRBJ1-1, with 9 nucleotides matching TRBD1. The origin of this receptor is a man in his forties or fifties with acute or convalescent COVID-19. Sequencing was performed on peripheral blood. The CDR3 reads CASTDRGAEAFF. CDR3 bases: TGTGCCAGTACGGACAGGGGTGCTGAAGCTTTCTTT.